Ten or more counts support the clone carrying this T cell receptor (beta chain). What it binds is unknown. This sample is drawn from a study of T-cell reconstitution after alpha-beta-depleted transplantation in children. Findings of the study overall: Several hundred rapidly expanded clones from non-depleted graft cells reportedly supplied alpha-beta T cells about two months post-transplant.

The library targeted TCRbeta and was prepared with unique molecular identifiers. TCRdb processed the PCR reads anew with MiXCR; each CDR3 protein has one entry. The sample shows 700,000 or so distinct CDR3 sequences, around 13% of them seen only once. The CDR3 extends over 12 amino acids. The germline V and J ends were trimmed by 5 bases and 0 bases, with 7 bases remaining between them. The germline gives CDR1 DFQATT, CDR2 SNEGSKA (reference sequence). The sample consisted of PBMCs, taken before TCRalphabeta/CD19-depleted stem cell transplant. The TCR originated in a girl aged 2 to 10 with congenital amegakaryocytic thrombocytopenia, due to receive a stem cell transplant. The gene calls are TRBV20-1 and TRBJ1-1, with D hard to call. The CDR3 nucleotides read TGCAGTGCTCTCGACCTGAACACTGAAGCTTTCTTT. This translates into CSALDLNTEAFF.